This T cell receptor beta chain was captured in a study of Ad26.COV2.S vaccination and SARS-CoV-2 variants. This table comes from immunoSEQ multiplex PCR, and its TCRdb copy is limited to in-frame clones, with some not included. Among about 350,000 clones listed, 86% were seen once. Treatment in this sample: roughly 20 received Ad26.COV2.S at low or high dose, single or two shots; a few received placebo; per-sample allocation not given. The samples date from day 63 after the first vaccine or placebo injection. The junction had 10 bases not matched to a gene; V was cut back by 3 bases and J by 4 bases. The CDR3 has 17 residues. CDR1 LGHNA and CDR2 YNFKEQ come from the germline V gene.

This sequence joins TRBV4-2 and TRBJ1-5, with 9 bases matching TRBD1. The specimen comprised peripheral blood, sampled in a trial of Ad26.COV2.S vaccine versus placebo. This clonotype was sampled from a person between 18 and 65 years old who received the Ad26.COV2.S COVID-19 vaccine or a placebo. The CDR3 loop is CASSQDKGTGTNQPQHF. CDR3 coding DNA: TGTGCCAGCAGCCAGGATAAGGGGACAGGGACGAATCAGCCCCAGCATTTT.